The 2 T cell receptor beta chains listed next were all sequenced from one sample in a study of regulatory T cells in long-lasting Graves disease. To make TCR beta libraries, researchers used iRepertoire HTBI primers and Arm-PCR of CDR3 regions. MiXCR, applied by TCRdb to the multiplex PCR reads, yields one record per CDR3 protein. The sample yields some 490,000 distinct CDR3 sequences, around 12% seen once. This sample's time point: newly diagnosed GD, antithyroid drugs for less than 3 months. PBMC-derived RNA was used for the TCR library. In addition, the sample was reused for a study of T cells in Graves' hyperthyroidism and ophthalmopathy.

The sequenced sample was peripheral blood mononuclear cells (PBMCs), obtained at new diagnosis, from a patient treated with antithyroid drugs. Receptors originate from a woman aged 25-40 years with Graves disease.

This clonotype has ten or more counts. The chain has TRBV29-1 and TRBJ1-1, with D uncertain. The germline V gene has CDR1 SQVTM and CDR2 ANQGSEA. V lost 5 bases, J lost 4 bases, and 17 bases lay in between. The CDR3 sequence is 14 residues long. The CDR3 sequence: CSVIFFIRPTEAFF. The CDR3 region has the DNA TGCAGCGTTATTTTCTTTATCAGGCCCACTGAAGCTTTCTTT. Looking up the rest from reference TRBV29-1 and TRBJ1-1 gives the full variable domain: SAVISQKPSRDICQRGTSLTIQCQVDSQVTMMFWYRQQPGQSLTLIATANQGSEATYESGFVIDKFPISRPNLTFSTLTVSNMSPEDSSIYLCSVIFFIRPTEAFFGQGTRLTVV.

This clonotype was seen many times. This chain connects TRBV29-1 to TRBJ2-7; perhaps D is TRBD1 or TRBD2 (7 bases each). V was pared by 7 bases and J by 3 bases, with 19 bases between. The CDR3 covers 14 residues. Germline assignment: CDR1 SQVTM and CDR2 ANQGSEA. The CDR3 loop is CSARGGQGDYEQYF. In DNA form, the CDR3 reads TGCAGCGCCCGCGGGGGCCAGGGGGACTACGAGCAGTACTTC.